These 8 T cell receptor beta chains share one sample of origin, sequenced in a study of blood T cell repertoires in COVID-19. The assay was immunoSEQ multiplex PCR, and TCRdb's table has in-frame clones only and misses some. Of about 260,000 clones detected, more than 85% appear once; the ten largest clones hold approximately 2.5%. The sample was peripheral blood. The origin of the receptors is a person between 18 and 35 years old with COVID-19, enrolled during active disease.

V usage is TRBV4-1 and J usage is TRBJ1-4; the match to TRBD1 covers 12 bases. V gave up 4 bases and J gave up 8 bases; unmatched junction bases: 17. Per the germline V gene, CDR1 is MGHRA and CDR2 is YSYEKL. The CDR3 runs to 19 residues. The DNA for the CDR3 is TGCGCCAGCAGCCGAGTTCAAACGGGACAGGGGGCGCAGAGCGAAAAACTGTTTTTT. It yields the protein CASSRVQTGQGAQSEKLFF.

The V gene is TRBV24-1, the J gene TRBJ2-5; D possibly corresponds to TRBD1 (6 bases). The CDR3 loop spans 15 amino acids. V lost 3 bases to trimming and J lost 4 bases, with 14 bases between them. Germline V CDR1 and CDR2: KGHDR, SFDVKD. The CDR3 nucleotides are TGTGCCACCAGTGATGCAGCAGGGGCGGGAGAGACCCAGTACTTC. Its translation is CATSDAAGAGETQYF.

This clone was picked up a small number of times. The genes are TRBV6-2 or TRBV6-3 and TRBJ2-7; 12 positions match TRBD2. The germline gives CDR1 MNHEY, CDR2 SVGEGT. After removal of 6 bases from V and 5 bases from J, the junction contained 8 bases not matched to a gene. The CDR3 is made up of 15 amino acids. CDR3 loop: CASRPRLAGENEQYF. The CDR3 DNA is TGTGCCAGCAGACCTAGACTAGCGGGAGAAAACGAGCAGTACTTC.

The chain recombines TRBV4-3 with TRBJ2-1, with D maybe TRBD2 (6 bases). This CDR3 comprises 14 residues. V shed 1 base and J shed 9 bases, with 13 bases lying between them. The germline V gene has CDR1 LGHNA and CDR2 YSLEER. The CDR3: CASSQAEGEGEQFF. The DNA for the CDR3 is TGCGCCAGCAGCCAAGCGGAGGGTGAGGGTGAGCAGTTCTTC.

V is TRBV9 and J is TRBJ2-1, with D possibly matching TRBD2 (5 bases). Trimming cost V 6 bases and J 0 bases, with 16 bases left between them. From germline, CDR1 is SGDLS and CDR2 YYNGEE. The CDR3 extends over 16 amino acids. The CDR3 DNA reads TGTGCCAGCACAATCGGTAGCGAAAGCTCCTACAATGAGCAGTTCTTC. Translating it yields CASTIGSESSYNEQFF.

The chain employs TRBV14 and TRBJ2-1; D ambiguous. The CDR3 totals 15 residues. Trimming removed 1 base at V and 0 bases at J, with 7 bases between. Germline lookup yields CDR1 SGHDN and CDR2 FVKESK. CDR3 sequence reads: CASSQALFSYNEQFF. The CDR3 DNA reads as TGTGCCAGCAGCCAAGCCCTGTTCTCCTACAATGAGCAGTTCTTC.

V and J are TRBV9 and TRBJ2-2, with a weak D call TRBD1 (5 bases). V lost 2 bases, J lost 4 bases, and 12 bases lay in between. CDR1 and CDR2 (germline): SGDLS, YYNGEE. The CDR3 loop spans 15 amino acids. The CDR3 loop reads CASSVLQDSTGELFF. The CDR3 DNA reads TGTGCCAGCAGCGTTTTACAGGATTCCACCGGGGAGCTGTTTTTT.

This chain links TRBV27 with TRBJ1-1; 7 bases are a match to TRBD1. CDR3 length: 16 amino acids. The junction had 13 bases not matched to a gene; V was cut back by 5 bases and J by 4 bases. Germline values: CDR1 MNHEY, CDR2 SMNVEV (reference sequence). CDR3 in DNA: TGTGCCAGCAGTCTATTACAGGGGCCTCTAGTCACTGAAGCTTTCTTT. As protein: CASSLLQGPLVTEAFF.